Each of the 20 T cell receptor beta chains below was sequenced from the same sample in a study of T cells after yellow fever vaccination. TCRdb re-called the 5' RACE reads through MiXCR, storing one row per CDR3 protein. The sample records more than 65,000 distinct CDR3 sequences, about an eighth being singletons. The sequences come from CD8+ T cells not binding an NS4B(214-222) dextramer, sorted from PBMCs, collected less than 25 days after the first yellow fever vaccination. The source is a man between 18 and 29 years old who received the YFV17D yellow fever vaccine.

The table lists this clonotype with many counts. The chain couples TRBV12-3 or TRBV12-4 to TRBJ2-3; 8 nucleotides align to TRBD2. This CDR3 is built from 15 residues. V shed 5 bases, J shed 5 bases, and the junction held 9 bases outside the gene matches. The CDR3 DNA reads TGTGCCAGCAGTCCGTTCGGGGGGGCGAAAGATACGCAGTATTTT. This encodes CASSPFGGAKDTQYF.

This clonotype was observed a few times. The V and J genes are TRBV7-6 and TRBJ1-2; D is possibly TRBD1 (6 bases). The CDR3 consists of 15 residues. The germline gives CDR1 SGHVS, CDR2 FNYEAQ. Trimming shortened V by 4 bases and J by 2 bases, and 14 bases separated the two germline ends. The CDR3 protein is CASSSTGHLNYGYTF. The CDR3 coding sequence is TGTGCCAGCAGCTCAACGGGACACCTGAACTATGGCTACACCTTC. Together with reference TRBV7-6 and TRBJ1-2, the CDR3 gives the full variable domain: GAGVSQSPRYKVTKRGQDVALRCDPISGHVSLYWYRQALGQGPEFLTYFNYEAQQDKSGLPNDRFSAERPEGSISTLTIQRTEQRDSAMYRCASSSTGHLNYGYTFGSGTRLTVV.

CDR3 region: CASSQDSSDTEAFF. Here the CDR3 DNA reads TGTGCCAGCAGCCAAGACAGTTCGGACACTGAAGCTTTCTTT. The genes are TRBV3-1 and TRBJ1-1; D gene ambiguous. V was clipped by 0 bases and J by 3 bases, with 8 bases between them. Looked up from germline, CDR1 is LGHDT and CDR2 is YNNKEL (reference sequence). The CDR3 runs 14 residues.

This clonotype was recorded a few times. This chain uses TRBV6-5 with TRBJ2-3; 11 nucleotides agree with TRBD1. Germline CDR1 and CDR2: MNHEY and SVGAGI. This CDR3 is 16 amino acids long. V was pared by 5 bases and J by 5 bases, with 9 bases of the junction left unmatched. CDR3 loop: CASSTGTGGRVDTQYF. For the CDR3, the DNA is TGTGCCAGCAGTACTGGGACAGGGGGAAGGGTAGATACGCAGTATTTT.

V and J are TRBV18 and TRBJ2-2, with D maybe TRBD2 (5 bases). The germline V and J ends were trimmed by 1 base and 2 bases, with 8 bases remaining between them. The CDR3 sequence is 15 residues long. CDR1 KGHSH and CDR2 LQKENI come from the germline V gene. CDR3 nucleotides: TGTGCCAGCTCACCACGGACGGGAAACACCGGGGAGCTGTTTTTT. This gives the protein CASSPRTGNTGELFF.

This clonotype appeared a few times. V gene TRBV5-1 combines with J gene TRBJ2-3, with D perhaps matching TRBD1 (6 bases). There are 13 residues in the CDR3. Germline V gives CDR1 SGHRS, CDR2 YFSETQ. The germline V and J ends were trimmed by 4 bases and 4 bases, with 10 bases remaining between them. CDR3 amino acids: CASSPGTSDTQYF. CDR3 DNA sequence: TGCGCCAGCAGCCCGGGGACATCAGATACGCAGTATTTT.

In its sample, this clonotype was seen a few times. For the CDR3, the DNA is TGTGCCAGCAGCCTACCATGGACGGAACAAGAGACCCAGTACTTC. It codes for CASSLPWTEQETQYF. The V and J genes are TRBV11-2 and TRBJ2-5; no reliable D call. V lost 5 bases and J 2 bases, leaving 15 bases between the germline ends. Germline CDR1 reads SGHAT; CDR2 reads FQNNGV. The length of the CDR3 is 15 residues.

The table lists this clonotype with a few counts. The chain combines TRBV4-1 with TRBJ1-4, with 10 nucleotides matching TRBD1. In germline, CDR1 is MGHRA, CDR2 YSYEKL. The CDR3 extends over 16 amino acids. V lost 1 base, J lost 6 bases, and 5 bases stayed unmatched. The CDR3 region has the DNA TGCGCCAGCAGCCAAGGGTCCGGGACAGGGGATGAAAAACTGTTTTTT. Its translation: CASSQGSGTGDEKLFF.

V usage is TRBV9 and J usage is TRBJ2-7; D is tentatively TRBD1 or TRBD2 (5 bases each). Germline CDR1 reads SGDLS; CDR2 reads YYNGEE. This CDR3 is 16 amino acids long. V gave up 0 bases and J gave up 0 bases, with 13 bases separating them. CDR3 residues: CASSVGGDLSSYEQYF. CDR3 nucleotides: TGTGCCAGCAGCGTAGGAGGGGACCTAAGCTCCTACGAGCAGTACTTC.

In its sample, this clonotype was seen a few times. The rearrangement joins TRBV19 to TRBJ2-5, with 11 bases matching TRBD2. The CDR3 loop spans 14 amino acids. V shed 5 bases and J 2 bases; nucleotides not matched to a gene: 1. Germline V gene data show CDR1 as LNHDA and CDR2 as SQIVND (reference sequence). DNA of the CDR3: TGTGCCAGTAGTCTAGCGGGGGGACAAGAGACCCAGTACTTC. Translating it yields CASSLAGGQETQYF.

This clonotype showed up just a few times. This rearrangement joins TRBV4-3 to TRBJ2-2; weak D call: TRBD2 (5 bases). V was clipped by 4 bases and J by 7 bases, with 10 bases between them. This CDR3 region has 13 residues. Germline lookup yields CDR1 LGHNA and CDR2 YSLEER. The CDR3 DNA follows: TGCGCCAGCAGCCTACTAGTTTACGGGGAGCTGTTTTTT. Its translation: CASSLLVYGELFF.

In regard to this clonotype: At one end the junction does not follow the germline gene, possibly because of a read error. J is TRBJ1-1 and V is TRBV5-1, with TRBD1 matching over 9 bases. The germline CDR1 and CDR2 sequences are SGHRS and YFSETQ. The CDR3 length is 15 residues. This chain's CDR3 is CASSGRDRVYTEDFF. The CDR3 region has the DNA TGCGCCAGCAGCGGCCGGGACAGGGTTTACACTGAAGATTTCTTT. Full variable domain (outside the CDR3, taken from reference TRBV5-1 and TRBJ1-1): KAGVTQTPRYLIKTRGQQVTLSCSPISGHRSVSWYQQTPGQGLQFLFEYFSETQRNKGNFPGRFSGRQFSNSRSEMNVSTLELGDSALYLCASSGRDRVYTEDFFGQGTRLTVV.

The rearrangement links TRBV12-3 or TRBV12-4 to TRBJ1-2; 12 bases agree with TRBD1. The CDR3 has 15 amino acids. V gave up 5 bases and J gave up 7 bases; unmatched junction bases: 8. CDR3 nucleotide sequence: TGTGCCAGCAGTCCCGGGACAGGGGGCGCAGGTGGCTACACCTTC. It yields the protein CASSPGTGGAGGYTF.

The CDR3 bases are TGCAGCGTCGAGGTCAACGGGCACGGGTTCGAGCAGTACTTC. This sequence encodes CSVEVNGHGFEQYF. The V call is TRBV29-1, the J call TRBJ2-7; D uncertain. The germline V gene encodes CDR1 SQVTM and CDR2 ANQGSEA. The CDR3 runs 14 residues. V lost 6 bases and J lost 6, with 21 bases in between.

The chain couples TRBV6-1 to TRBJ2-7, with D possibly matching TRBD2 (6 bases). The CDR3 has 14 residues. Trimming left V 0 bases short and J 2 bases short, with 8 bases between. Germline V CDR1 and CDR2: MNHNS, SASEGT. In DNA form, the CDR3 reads TGTGCCAGCAGTGAAGCGCGGGGTGCCTACGAGCAGTACGTC. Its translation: CASSEARGAYEQYV.

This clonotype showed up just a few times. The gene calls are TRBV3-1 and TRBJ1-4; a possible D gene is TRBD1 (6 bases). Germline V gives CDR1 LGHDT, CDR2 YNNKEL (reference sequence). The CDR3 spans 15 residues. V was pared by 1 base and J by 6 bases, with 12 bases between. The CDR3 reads CASSQGRGWDEKLFF. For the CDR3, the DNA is TGTGCCAGCAGCCAAGGCAGGGGATGGGATGAAAAACTGTTTTTT.

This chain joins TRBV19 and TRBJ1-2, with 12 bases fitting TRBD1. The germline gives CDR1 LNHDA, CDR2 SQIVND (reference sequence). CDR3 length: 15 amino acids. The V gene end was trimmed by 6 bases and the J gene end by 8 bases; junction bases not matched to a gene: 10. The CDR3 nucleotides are TGTGCCAGTAGCGGGACAGGGGGCCGGTCGCGAGGCTACACCTTC. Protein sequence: CASSGTGGRSRGYTF.

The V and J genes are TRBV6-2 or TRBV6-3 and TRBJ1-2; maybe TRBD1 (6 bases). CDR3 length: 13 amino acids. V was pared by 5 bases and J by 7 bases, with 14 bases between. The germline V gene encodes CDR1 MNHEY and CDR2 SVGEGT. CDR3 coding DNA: TGTGCCAGCAGTAAGACAGGATCAGGTGGCTACACCTTC. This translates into CASSKTGSGGYTF.

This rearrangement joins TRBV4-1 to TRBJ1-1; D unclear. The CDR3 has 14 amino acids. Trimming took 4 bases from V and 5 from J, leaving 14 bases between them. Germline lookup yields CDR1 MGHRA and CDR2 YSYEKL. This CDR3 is CASSPPYGVTEAFF. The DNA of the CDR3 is TGCGCCAGCAGCCCACCTTATGGGGTTACTGAAGCTTTCTTT.

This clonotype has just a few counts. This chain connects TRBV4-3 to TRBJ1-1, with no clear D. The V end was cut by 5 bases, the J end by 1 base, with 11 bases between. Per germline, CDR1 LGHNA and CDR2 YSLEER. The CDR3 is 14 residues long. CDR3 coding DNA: TGCGCCAGCAGCTTCCGCTCTCCGAACACTGAAGCTTTCTTT. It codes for CASSFRSPNTEAFF.